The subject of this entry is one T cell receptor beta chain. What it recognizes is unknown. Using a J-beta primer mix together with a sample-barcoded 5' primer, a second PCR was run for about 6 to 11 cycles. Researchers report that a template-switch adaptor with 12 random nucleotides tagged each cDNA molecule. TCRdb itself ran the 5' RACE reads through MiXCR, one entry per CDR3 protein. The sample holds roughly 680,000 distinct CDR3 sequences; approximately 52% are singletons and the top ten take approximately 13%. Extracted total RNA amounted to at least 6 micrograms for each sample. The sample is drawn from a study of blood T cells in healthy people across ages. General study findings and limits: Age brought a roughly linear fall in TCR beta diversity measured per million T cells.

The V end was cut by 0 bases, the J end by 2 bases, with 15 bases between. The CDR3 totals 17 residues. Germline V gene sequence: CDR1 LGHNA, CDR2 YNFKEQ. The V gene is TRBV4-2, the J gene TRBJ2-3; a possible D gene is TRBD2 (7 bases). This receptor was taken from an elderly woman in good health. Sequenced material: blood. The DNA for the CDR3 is TGTGCCAGCAGCCAAGACCAAGGGGGAGGGTTCACAGATACGCAGTATTTT. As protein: CASSQDQGGGFTDTQYF.